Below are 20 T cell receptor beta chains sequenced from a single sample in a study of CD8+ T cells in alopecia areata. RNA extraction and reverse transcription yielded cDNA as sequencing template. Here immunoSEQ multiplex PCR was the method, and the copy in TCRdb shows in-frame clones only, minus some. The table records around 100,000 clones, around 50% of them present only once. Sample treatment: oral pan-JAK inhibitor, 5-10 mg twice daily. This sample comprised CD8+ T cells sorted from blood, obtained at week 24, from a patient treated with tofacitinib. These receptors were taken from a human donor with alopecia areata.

CDR3 region: CASSETGGYNEQFF. The CDR3 region has the DNA TGTGCCAGCAGTGAGACAGGGGGCTACAATGAGCAGTTCTTC. The chain uses TRBV6-1 and TRBJ2-1; TRBD1 matches 9 bases. Trimming cost V 3 bases and J 3 bases; bases outside gene matches: 0. The CDR3 consists of 14 residues. Germline loops: CDR1 MNHNS, CDR2 SASEGT.

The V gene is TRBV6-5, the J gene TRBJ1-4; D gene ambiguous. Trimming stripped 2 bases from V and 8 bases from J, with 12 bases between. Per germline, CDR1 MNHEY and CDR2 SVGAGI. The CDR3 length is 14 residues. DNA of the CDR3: TGTGCCAGCAGTTACATAGGCCCGGCGGAAAAACTGTTTTTT. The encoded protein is CASSYIGPAEKLFF.

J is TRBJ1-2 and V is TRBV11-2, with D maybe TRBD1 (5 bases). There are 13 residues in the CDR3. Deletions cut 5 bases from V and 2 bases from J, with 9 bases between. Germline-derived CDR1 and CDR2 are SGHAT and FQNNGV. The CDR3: CASSARDNYGYTF. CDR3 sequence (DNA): TGTGCCAGCAGCGCCCGGGACAACTATGGCTACACCTTC.

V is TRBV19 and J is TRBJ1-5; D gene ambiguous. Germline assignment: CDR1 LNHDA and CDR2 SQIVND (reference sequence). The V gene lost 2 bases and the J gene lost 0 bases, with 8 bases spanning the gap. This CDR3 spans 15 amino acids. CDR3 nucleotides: TGTGCCAGTAGTATATGGTTTTCTAGCAATCAGCCCCAGCATTTT. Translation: CASSIWFSSNQPQHF.

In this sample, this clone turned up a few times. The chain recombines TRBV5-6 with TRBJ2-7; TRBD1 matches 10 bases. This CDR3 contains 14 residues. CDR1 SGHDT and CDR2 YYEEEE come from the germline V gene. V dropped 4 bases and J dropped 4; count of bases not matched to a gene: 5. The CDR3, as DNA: TGTGCCAGCAGCCCCGGACAGGGGGGATACGAGCAGTACTTC. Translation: CASSPGQGGYEQYF.

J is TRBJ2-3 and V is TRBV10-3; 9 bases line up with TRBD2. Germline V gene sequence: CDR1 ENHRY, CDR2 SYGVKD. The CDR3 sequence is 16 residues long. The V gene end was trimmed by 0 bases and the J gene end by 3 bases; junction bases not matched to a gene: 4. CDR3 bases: TGTGCCATCAGTGAGTCTGCTAGCGGGGAAACAGATACGCAGTATTTT. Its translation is CAISESASGETDTQYF.

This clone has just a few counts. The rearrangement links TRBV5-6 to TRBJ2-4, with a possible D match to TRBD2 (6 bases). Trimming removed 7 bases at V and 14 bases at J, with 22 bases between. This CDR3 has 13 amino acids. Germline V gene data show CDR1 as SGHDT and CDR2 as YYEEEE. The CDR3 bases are TGTGCCAGCTCCCAGGAGGGTAGTCGGTCCGAGTACTTC. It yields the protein CASSQEGSRSEYF. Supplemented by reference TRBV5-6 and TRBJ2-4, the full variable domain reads DAGVTQSPTHLIKTRGQQVTLRCSPKSGHDTVSWYQQALGQGPQFIFQYYEEEERQRGNFPDRFSGHQFPNYSSELNVNALLLGDSALYLCASSQEGSRSEYFGAGTRLSVL.

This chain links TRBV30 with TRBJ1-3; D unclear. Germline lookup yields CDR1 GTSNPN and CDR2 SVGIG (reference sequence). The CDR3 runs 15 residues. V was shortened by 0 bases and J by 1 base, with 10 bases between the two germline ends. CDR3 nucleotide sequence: TGTGCCTGGAGTGTAGACTCGATTTCTGGAAACACCATATATTTT. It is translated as CAWSVDSISGNTIYF.

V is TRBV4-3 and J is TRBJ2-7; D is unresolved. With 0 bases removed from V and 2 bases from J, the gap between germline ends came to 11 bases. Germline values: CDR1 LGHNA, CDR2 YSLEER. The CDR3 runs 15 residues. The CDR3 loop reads CASSQDSAGPYEQYF. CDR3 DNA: TGCGCCAGCAGCCAAGATTCGGCAGGTCCCTACGAGCAGTACTTC.

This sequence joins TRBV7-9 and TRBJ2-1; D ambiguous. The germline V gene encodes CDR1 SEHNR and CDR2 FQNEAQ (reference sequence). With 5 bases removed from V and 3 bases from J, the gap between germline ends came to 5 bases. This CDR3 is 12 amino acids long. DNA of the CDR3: TGTGCCAGCAGCCTAGTCTACAATGAGCAGTTCTTC. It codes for CASSLVYNEQFF.

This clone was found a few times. As DNA, the CDR3 is TGTGCCAGCAGCCCGACTAGGGAGGGGATTTCACCCCTCCACTTT. Amino acid sequence: CASSPTREGISPLHF. This chain connects TRBV7-2 to TRBJ1-6, with a tentative D call TRBD1 (5 bases). CDR3 size: 15 residues. Germline-derived CDR1 and CDR2 are SGHTA and FQGNSA. The V end was cut by 5 bases, the J end by 9 bases, with 17 bases between. The variable domain in full, completed from reference TRBV7-2 and TRBJ1-6, reads GAGVSQSPSNKVTEKGKDVELRCDPISGHTALYWYRQSLGQGLEFLIYFQGNSAPDKSGLPSDRFSAERTGGSVSTLTIQRTQQEDSAVYLCASSPTREGISPLHFGNGTRLTVT.

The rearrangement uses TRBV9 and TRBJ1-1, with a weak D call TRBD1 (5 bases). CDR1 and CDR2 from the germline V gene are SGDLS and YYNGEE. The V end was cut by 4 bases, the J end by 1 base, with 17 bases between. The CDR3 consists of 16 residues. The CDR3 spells CASSPKEWGRNTEAFF. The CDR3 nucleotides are TGTGCCAGCAGCCCCAAGGAGTGGGGCAGGAACACTGAAGCTTTCTTT. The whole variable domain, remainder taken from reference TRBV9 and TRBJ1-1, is DSGVTQTPKHLITATGQRVTLRCSPRSGDLSVYWYQQSLDQGLQFLIQYYNGEERAKGNILERFSAQQFPDLHSELNLSSLELGDSALYFCASSPKEWGRNTEAFFGQGTRLTVV.

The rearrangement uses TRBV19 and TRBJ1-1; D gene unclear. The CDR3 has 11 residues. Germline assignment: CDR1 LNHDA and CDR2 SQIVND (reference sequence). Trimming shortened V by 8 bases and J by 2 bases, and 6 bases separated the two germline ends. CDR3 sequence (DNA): TGTGCCAGTTCCCGAAACACTGAAGCTTTCTTT. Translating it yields CASSRNTEAFF.

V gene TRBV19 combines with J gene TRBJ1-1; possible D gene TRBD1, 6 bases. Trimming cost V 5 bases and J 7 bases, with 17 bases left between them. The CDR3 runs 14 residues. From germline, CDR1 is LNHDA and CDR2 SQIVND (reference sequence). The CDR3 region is CASSPRGGHHEAFF. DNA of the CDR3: TGTGCCAGTAGTCCTCGGGGGGGACACCATGAAGCTTTCTTT. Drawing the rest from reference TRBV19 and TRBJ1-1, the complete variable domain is DGGITQSPKYLFRKEGQNVTLSCEQNLNHDAMYWYRQDPGQGLRLIYYSQIVNDFQKGDIAEGYSVSREKKESFPLTVTSAQKNPTAFYLCASSPRGGHHEAFFGQGTRLTVV.

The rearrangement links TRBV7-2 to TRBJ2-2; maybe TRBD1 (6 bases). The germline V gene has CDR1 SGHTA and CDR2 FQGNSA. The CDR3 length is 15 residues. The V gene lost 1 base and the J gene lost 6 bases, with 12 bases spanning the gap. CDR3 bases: TGTGCCAGCAGCTTAGTACAGGGTTGGCCCGGGGAGCTGTTTTTT. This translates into CASSLVQGWPGELFF.

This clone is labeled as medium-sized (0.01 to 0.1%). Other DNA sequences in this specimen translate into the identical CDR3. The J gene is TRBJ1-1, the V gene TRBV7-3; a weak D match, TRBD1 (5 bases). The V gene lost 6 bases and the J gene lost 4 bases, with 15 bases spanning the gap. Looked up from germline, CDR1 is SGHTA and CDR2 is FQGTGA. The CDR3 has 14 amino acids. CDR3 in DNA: TGTGCCAGCAGTCCAGGGTTGTTAGGCACTGAAGCTTTCTTT. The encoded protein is CASSPGLLGTEAFF.

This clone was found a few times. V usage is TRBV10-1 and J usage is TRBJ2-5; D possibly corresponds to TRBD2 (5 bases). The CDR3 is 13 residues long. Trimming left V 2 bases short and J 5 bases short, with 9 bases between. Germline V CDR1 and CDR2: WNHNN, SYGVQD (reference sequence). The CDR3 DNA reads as TGCGCCAGCAGTGAGGGACTTGGGGAGACCCAGTACTTC. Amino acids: CASSEGLGETQYF.

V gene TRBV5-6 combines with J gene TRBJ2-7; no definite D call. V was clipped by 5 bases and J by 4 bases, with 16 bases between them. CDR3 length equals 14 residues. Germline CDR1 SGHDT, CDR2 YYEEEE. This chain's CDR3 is CASRPSPALYEQYF. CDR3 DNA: TGTGCCAGCAGACCTAGTCCGGCCTTATACGAGCAGTACTTC.

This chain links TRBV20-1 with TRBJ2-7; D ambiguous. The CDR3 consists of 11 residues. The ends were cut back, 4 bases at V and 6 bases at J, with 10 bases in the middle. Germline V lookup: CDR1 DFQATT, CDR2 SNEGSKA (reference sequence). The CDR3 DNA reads TGCAGTGCTACTCCTCAGATCGAGCAGTACTTC. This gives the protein CSATPQIEQYF.

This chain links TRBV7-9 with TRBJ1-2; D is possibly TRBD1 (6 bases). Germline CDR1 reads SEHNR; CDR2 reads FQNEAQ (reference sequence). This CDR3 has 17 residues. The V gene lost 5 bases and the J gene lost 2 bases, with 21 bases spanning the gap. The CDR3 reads CASSKGVGAAYNYGYTF. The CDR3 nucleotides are TGTGCCAGCAGCAAAGGGGTGGGGGCCGCCTACAACTATGGCTACACCTTC.